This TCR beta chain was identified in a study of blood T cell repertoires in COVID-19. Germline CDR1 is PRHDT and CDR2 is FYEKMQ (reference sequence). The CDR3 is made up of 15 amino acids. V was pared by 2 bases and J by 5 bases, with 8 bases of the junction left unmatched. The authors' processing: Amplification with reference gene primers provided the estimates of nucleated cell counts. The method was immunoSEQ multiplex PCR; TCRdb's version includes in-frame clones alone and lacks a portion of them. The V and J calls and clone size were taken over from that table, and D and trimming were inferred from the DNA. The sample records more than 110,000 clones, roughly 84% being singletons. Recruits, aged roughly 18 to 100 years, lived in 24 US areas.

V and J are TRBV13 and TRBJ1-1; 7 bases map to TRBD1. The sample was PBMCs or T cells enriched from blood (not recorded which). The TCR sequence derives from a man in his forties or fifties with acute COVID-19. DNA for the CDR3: TGTGCCAGCAGCTTATCGGGCAGGGGGAATACTGAAGCTTTCTTT. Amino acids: CASSLSGRGNTEAFF.